Ten or more counts support the clone carrying this T cell receptor beta chain. Its antigen is unidentified. The data were obtained in a study of CD8 T cells in ankylosing spondylitis. Germline V gives CDR1 MNHEY, CDR2 SMNVEV (reference sequence). The CDR3 is made up of 13 amino acids. The trim removed 4 bases at V and 7 bases at J, leaving 2 bases unmatched. MiXCR, applied by TCRdb to the 5' RACE reads, yields one record per CDR3 protein. This table has some 180,000 distinct CDR3 sequences, 18% appearing once. Broader study findings: Reactive arthritis synovial fluid and blood previously showed some of these motif variants. Researchers report that disease-linked clones proved CD8+ and relatively rare in peripheral blood.

Input material: blood, either unsorted or a sorted T cell fraction (not recorded which). The J gene is TRBJ2-2, the V gene TRBV27, with 8 bases aligning to TRBD1. This receptor was obtained from a male donor aged 10 to 35 with ankylosing spondylitis or in good health (not recorded which). The CDR3 here is CASSSGQGGELFF. In DNA, the CDR3 is TGTGCCAGCAGTTCCGGACAGGGCGGGGAGCTGTTTTTT.